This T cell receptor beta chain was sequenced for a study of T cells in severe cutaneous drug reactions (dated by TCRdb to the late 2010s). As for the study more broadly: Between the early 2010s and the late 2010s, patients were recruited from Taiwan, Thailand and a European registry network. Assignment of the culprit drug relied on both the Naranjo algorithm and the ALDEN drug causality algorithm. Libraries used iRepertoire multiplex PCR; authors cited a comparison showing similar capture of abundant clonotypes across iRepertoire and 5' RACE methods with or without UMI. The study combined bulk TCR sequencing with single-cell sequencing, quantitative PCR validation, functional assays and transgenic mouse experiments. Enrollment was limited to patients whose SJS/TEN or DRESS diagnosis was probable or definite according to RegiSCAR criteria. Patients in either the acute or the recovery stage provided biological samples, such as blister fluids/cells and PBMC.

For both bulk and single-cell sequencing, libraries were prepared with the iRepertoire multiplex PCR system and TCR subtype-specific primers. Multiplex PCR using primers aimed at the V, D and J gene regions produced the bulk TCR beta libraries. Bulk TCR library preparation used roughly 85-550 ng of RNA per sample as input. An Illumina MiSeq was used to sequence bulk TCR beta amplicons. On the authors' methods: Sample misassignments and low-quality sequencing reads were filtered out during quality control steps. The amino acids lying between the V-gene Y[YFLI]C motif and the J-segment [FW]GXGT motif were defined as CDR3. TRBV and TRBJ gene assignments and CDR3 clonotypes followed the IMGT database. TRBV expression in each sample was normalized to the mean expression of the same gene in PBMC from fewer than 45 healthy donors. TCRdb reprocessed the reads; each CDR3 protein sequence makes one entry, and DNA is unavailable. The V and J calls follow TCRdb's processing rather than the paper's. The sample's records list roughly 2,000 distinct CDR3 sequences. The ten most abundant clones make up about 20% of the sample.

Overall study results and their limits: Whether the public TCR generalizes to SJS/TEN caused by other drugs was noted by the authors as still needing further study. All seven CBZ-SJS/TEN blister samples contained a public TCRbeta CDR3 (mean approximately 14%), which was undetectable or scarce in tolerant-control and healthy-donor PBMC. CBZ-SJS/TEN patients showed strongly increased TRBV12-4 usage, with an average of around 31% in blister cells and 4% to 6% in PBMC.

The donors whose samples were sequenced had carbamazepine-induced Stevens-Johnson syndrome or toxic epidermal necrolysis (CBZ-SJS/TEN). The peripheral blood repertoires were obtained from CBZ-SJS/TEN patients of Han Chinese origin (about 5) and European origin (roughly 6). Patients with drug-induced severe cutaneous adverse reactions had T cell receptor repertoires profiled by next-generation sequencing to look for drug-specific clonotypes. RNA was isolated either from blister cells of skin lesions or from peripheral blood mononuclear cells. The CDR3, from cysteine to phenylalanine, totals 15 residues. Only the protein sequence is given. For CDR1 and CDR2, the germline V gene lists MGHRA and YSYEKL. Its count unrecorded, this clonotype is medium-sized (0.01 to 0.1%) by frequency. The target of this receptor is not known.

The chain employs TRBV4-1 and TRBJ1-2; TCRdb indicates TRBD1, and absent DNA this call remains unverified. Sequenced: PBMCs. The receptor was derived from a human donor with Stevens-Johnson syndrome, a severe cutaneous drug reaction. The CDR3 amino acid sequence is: CASSEGQGFNYGYTF.